This T cell receptor (beta chain) stems from a study of vaccination and CD4 T cells after COVID-19. An Oncomine TCR Beta short-read assay was used to sequence the DNA from cultured CD4+ T cells. Each CDR3 protein is one row after TCRdb ran MiXCR on the PCR reads. The sample holds some 10,000 distinct CDR3 sequences; 64% are singletons and the top ten take 34%. There are a few counts of this clonotype. Its target is unknown. V shed 2 bases and J shed 6 bases, with 7 bases lying between them. CDR3 length: 12 residues. CDR1 is SGHNT, CDR2 YENEEA, per germline. Documented treatment: approximately nine-day PBMC culture with coronavirus spike peptide pools or control peptides (ViraFEST assay). CD4+ T cells were isolated by negative selection after around 11 days of culture.

The sequencing input was CD4+ T cells from blood, cultured in vitro. The sequence was collected from a human donor who had recovered from COVID-19. This rearrangement joins TRBV11-3 to TRBJ1-2; D not certain. The CDR3 reads CASSLSGDGYTF. The CDR3 DNA sequence: TGTGCCAGCAGCTTATCCGGGGATGGCTACACCTTC.